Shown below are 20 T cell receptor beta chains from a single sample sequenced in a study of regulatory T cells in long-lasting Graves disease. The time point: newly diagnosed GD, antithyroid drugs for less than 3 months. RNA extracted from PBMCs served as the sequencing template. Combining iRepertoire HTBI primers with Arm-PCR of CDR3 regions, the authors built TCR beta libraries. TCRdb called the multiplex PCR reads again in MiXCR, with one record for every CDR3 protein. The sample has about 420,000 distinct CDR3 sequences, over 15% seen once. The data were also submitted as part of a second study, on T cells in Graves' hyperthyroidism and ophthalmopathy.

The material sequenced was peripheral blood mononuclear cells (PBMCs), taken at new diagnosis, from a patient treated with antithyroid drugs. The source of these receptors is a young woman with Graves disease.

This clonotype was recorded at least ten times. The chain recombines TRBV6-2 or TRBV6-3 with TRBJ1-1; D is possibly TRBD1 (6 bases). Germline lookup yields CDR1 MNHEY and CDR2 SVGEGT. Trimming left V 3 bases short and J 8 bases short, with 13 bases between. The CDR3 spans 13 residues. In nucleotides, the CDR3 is TGTGCCAGCAGTTATAATGGGGGCGGAGAAGCTTTCTTT. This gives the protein CASSYNGGGEAFF.

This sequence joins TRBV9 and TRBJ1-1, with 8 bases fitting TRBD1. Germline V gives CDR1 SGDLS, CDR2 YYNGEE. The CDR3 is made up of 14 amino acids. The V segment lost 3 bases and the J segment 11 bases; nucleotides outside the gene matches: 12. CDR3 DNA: TGTGCCAGCAGCGAACTGCCCGGGACAGGTAGGGCTTTCTTT. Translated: CASSELPGTGRAFF. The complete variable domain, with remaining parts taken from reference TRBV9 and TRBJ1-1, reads DSGVTQTPKHLITATGQRVTLRCSPRSGDLSVYWYQQSLDQGLQFLIQYYNGEERAKGNILERFSAQQFPDLHSELNLSSLELGDSALYFCASSELPGTGRAFFGQGTRLTVV.

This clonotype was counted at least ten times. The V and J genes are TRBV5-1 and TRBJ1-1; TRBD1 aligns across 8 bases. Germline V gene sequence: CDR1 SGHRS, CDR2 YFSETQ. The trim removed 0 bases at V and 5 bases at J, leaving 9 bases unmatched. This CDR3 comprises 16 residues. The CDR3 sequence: CASSLGQGAPKTEAFF. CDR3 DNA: TGCGCCAGCAGCTTGGGGCAGGGGGCCCCGAAAACTGAAGCTTTCTTT.

Here the CDR3 DNA reads TGTGCCAGCACCTTCCGCGGGGGTACGAGCTCCTACGAGCAGTACTTC. This translates into CASTFRGGTSSYEQYF. The chain employs TRBV6-1 and TRBJ2-7; 7 bases are a match to TRBD2. The germline gives CDR1 MNHNS, CDR2 SASEGT. The trim removed 7 bases at V and 0 bases at J, leaving 12 bases unmatched. The CDR3 consists of 16 residues.

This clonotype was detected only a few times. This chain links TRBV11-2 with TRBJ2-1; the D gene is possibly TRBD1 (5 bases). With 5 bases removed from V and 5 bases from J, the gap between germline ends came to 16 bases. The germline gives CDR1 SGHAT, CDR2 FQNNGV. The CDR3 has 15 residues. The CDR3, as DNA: TGTGCCAGCAGCCAAGATTGGGGCAGTCACAATGAGCAGTTCTTC. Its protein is CASSQDWGSHNEQFF.

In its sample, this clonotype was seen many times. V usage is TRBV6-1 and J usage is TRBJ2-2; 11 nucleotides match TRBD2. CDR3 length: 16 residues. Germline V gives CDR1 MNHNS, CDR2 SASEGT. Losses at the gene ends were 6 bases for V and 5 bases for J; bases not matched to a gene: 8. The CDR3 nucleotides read TGTGCCAGCAGGAAACTAGCGGGAGTTGGTACCGGGGAGCTGTTTTTT. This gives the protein CASRKLAGVGTGELFF.

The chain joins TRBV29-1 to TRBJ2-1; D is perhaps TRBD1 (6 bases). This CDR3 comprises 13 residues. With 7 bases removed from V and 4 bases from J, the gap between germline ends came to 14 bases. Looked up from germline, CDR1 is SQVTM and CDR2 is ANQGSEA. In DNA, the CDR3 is TGCAGCGCCAGGACAGACCAATACAATGAGCAGTTCTTC. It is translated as CSARTDQYNEQFF.

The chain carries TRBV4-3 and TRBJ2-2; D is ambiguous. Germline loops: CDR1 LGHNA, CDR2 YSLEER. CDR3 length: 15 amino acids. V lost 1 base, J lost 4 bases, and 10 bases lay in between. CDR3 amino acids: CASSQASGSTGELFF. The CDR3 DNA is TGCGCCAGCAGCCAAGCTTCGGGCTCCACCGGGGAGCTGTTTTTT.

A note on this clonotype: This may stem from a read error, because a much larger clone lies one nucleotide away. The CDR3: CVSSLAGTGGGPQHF. Written as DNA, the CDR3 is TGCGTCAGCAGCTTGGCCGGGACAGGTGGTGGGCCCCAGCATTTT. The gene calls are TRBV5-1 and TRBJ1-5, with 8 bases matching TRBD1. CDR1 and CDR2 from the germline V gene are SGHRS and YFSETQ. There are 15 residues in the CDR3.

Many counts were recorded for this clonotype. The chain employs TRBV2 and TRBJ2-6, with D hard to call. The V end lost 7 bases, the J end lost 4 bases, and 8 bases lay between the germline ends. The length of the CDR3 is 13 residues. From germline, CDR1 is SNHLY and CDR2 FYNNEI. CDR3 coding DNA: TGTGCCAGCATAGGGTCCGGGGCCAACGTCCTGACTTTC. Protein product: CASIGSGANVLTF.

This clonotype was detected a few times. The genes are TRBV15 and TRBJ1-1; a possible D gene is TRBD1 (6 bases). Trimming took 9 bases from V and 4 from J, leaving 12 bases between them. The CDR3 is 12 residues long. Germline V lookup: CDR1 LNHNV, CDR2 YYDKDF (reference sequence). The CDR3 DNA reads TGTGCCACTTGGGGGGCAGGCACTGAAGCTTTCTTT. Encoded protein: CATWGAGTEAFF. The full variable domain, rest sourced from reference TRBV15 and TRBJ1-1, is DAMVIQNPRYQVTQFGKPVTLSCSQTLNHNVMYWYQQKSSQAPKLLFHYYDKDFNNEADTPDNFQSRRPNTSFCFLDIRSPGLGDTAMYLCATWGAGTEAFFGQGTRLTVV.

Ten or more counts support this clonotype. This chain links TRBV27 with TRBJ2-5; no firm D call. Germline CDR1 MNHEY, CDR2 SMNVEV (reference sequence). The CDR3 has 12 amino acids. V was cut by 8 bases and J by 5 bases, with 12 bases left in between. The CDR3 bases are TGTGCCAGCGCTGCTGTACGGGAGACCCAGTACTTC. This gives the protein CASAAVRETQYF.

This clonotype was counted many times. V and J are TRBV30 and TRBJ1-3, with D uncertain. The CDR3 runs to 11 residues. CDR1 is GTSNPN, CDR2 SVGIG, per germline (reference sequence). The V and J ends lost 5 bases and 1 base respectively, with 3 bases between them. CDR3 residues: CAWASGNTIYF. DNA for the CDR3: TGTGCCTGGGCGTCTGGAAACACCATATATTTT. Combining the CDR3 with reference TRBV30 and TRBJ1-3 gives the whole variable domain SQTIHQWPATLVQPVGSPLSLECTVEGTSNPNLYWYRQAAGRGLQLLFYSVGIGQISSEVPQNLSASRPQDRQFILSSKKLLLSDSGFYLCAWASGNTIYFGEGSWLTVV.

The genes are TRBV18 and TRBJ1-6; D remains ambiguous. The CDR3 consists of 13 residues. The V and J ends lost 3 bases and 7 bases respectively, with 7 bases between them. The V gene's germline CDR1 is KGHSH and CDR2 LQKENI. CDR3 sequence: CASSPGPNSPLHF. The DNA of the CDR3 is TGTGCCAGCTCACCCGGACCGAATTCACCCCTCCACTTT.

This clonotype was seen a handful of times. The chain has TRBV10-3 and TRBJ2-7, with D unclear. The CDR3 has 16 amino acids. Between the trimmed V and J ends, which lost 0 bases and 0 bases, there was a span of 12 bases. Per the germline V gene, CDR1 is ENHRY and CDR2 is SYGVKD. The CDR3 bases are TGTGCCATCAGTGAGTCGATTCGGACCATCTCCTACGAGCAGTACTTC. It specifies CAISESIRTISYEQYF.

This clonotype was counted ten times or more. This CDR3 reads CAISTDGSTEAFF. DNA for the CDR3: TGTGCCATCAGCACGGACGGGAGCACTGAAGCTTTCTTT. The chain couples TRBV10-3 to TRBJ1-1; D call uncertain. V was pared by 6 bases and J by 4 bases, with 12 bases between. The V gene's germline CDR1 is ENHRY and CDR2 SYGVKD. There are 13 residues in the CDR3.

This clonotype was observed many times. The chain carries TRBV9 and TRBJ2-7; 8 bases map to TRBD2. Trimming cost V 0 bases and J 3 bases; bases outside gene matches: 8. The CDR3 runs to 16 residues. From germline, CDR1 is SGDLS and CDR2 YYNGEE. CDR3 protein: CASSVGVGRAHYEQYF. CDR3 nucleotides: TGTGCCAGCAGCGTAGGGGTCGGGAGGGCCCACTACGAGCAGTACTTC.

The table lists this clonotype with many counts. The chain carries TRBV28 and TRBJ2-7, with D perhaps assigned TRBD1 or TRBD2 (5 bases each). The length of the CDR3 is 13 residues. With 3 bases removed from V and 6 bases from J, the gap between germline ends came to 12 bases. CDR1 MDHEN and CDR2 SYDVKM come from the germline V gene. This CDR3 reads CASSLLGRGEQYF. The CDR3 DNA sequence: TGTGCCAGCAGTTTGTTGGGACGGGGCGAGCAGTACTTC.

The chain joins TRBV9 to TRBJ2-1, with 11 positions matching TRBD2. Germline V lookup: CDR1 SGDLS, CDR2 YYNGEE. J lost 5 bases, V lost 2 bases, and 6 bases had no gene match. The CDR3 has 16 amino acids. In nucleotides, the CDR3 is TGTGCCAGCAGCGTTGGTTTACTAGCGGGAGACAATGAGCAGTTCTTC. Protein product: CASSVGLLAGDNEQFF.

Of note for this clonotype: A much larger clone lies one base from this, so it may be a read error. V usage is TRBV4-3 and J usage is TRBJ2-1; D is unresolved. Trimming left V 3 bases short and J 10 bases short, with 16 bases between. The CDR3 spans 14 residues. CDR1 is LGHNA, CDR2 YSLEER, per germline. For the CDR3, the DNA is TGCGCCAGCAGCCAGGAAGATAGCTCCTACGAGCAGTTCTTC. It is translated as CASSQEDSSYEQFF.